This T cell receptor (beta chain) appears in the sequencing data of a study of Ad26.COV2.S vaccination and SARS-CoV-2 variants. A single count supports this clone. Libraries were prepared by immunoSEQ multiplex PCR; TCRdb keeps only in-frame clonotypes and omits some of them. The profile shows hundreds of thousands of clones, roughly 90% of them singletons. The CDR3 length is 16 residues. Losses at the gene ends were 3 bases for V and 0 bases for J; bases not matched to a gene: 5. The germline gives CDR1 KGHSH, CDR2 LQKENI. The treatment here: 15 to 20 received Ad26.COV2.S at low or high dose, single or two shots; roughly five received placebo; per-sample allocation not given. Day 63 after the first injection of vaccine or placebo was the sampling time.

The TCR was taken from a person between 18 and 60 years old who received the Ad26.COV2.S COVID-19 vaccine or a placebo. This chain joins TRBV18 and TRBJ1-3, with 7 bases lining up with TRBD1. This specimen consisted of peripheral blood, obtained in a trial of Ad26.COV2.S vaccine versus placebo. The CDR3 protein is CASSPGQQPSGNTIYF. Written as DNA, the CDR3 is TGTGCCAGCTCACCGGGACAGCAGCCCTCTGGAAACACCATATATTTT.